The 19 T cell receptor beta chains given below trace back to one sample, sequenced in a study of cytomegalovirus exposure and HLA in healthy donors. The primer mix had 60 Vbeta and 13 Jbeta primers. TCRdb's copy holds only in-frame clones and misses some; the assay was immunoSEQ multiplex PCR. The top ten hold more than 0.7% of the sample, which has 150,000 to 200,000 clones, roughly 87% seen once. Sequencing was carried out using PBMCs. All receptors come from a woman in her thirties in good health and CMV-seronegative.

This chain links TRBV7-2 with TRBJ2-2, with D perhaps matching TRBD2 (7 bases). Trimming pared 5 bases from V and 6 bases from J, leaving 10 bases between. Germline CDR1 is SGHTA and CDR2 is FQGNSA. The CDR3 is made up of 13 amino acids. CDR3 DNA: TGTGCCAGCAGCCGAGGGGGGGCCGGGGAGCTGTTTTTT. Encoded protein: CASSRGGAGELFF.

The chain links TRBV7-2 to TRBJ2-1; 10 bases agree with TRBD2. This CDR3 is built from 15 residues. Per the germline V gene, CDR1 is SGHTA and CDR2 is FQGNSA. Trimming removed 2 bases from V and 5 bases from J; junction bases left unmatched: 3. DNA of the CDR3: TGTGCCAGCAGCTTACAGCGGGGGGGGCACAATGAGCAGTTCTTC. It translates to CASSLQRGGHNEQFF.

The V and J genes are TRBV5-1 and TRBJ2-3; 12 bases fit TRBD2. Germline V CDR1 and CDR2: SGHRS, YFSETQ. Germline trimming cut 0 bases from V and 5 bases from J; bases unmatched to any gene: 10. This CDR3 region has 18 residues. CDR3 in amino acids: CASSLVASGRAGGDTQYF. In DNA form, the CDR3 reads TGCGCCAGCAGCTTGGTGGCTAGCGGGAGGGCCGGGGGAGATACGCAGTATTTT.

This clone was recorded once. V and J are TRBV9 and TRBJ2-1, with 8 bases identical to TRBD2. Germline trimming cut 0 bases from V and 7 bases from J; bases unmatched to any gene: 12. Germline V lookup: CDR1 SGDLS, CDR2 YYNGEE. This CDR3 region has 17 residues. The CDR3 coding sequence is TGTGCCAGCAGCGTAGCTACGGGGTGGGGACTAGTAAATGAGCAGTTCTTC. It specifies CASSVATGWGLVNEQFF.

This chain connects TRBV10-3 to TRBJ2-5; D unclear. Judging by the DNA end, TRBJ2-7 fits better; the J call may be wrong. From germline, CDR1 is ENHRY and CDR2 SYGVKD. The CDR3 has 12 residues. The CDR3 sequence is CAISEIRYEQYF. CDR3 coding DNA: TGTGCCATCAGTGAGATCCGCTACGAGCAGTACTTC.

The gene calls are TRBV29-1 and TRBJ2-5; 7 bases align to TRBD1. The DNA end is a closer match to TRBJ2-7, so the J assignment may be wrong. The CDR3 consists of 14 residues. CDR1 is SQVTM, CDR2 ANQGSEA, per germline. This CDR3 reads CSVNRDRGSYEQYF. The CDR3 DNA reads TGCAGCGTTAACCGGGACAGAGGGTCCTACGAGCAGTACTTC.

CDR3 sequence reads: CASRSPPGSETQYF. The CDR3 DNA follows: TGTGCCAGCAGATCGCCCCCCGGTTCGGAGACCCAGTACTTC. The chain couples TRBV27 to TRBJ2-5; D not certain. Between the trimmed V and J ends, which lost 6 bases and 5 bases, there was a span of 16 bases. The CDR3 is 14 residues long. CDR1 is MNHEY and CDR2 is SMNVEV in the germline V gene (reference sequence).

The DNA of the CDR3 is TGTGCCAGTAGGGCAAGACAGGGGGCGAACACCGGGGAGCTGTTTTTT. This sequence encodes CASRARQGANTGELFF. This chain links TRBV19 with TRBJ2-2; 9 nucleotides line up with TRBD1. The junction had 5 bases not matched to a gene; V was cut back by 6 bases and J by 0 bases. This CDR3 has 16 amino acids. Per the germline V gene, CDR1 is LNHDA and CDR2 is SQIVND (reference sequence).

This chain's CDR3 is CSASHRGDEQYF. CDR3 DNA: TGCAGCGCAAGCCACAGGGGCGACGAGCAGTACTTC. The V and J genes are TRBV29-1 and TRBJ2-7, with 7 bases matching TRBD1. From germline, CDR1 is SQVTM and CDR2 ANQGSEA. This CDR3 region has 12 residues. V was clipped by 7 bases and J by 5 bases; unmatched bases: 8.

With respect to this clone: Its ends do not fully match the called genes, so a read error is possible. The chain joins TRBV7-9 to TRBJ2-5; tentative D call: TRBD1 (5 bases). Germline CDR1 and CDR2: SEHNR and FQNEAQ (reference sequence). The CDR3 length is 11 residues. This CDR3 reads CASSSRQTSDF. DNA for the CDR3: TGTGCCAGCAGTAGCCGACAGACGTCTGACTTC.

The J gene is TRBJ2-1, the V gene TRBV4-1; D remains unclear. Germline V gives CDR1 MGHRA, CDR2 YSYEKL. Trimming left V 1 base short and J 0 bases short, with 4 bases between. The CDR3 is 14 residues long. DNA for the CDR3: TGCGCCAGCAGCCAAGCGGGCTCCTACAATGAGCAGTTCTTC. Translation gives CASSQAGSYNEQFF.

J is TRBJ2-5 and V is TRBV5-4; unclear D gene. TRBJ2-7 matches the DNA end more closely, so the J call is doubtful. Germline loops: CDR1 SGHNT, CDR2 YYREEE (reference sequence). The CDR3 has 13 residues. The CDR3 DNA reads TGTGCCAGCAGCCTGGACGTACTCTACGAGCAGTACTTC. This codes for CASSLDVLYEQYF.

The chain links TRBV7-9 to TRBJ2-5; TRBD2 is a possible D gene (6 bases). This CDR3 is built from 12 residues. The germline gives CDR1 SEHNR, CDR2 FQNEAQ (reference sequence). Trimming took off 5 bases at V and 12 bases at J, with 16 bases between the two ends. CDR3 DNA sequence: TGTGCCAGCAGCCTGACTCGAGGGGAGGAGTACTTC. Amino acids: CASSLTRGEEYF.

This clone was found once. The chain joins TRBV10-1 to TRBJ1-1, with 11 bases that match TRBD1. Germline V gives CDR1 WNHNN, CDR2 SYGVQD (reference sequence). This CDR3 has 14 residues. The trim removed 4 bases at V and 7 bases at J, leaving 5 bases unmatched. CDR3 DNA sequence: TGCGCCAGCAGTGCGGGACAGGGGGGAATTGAAGCTTTCTTT. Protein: CASSAGQGGIEAFF.

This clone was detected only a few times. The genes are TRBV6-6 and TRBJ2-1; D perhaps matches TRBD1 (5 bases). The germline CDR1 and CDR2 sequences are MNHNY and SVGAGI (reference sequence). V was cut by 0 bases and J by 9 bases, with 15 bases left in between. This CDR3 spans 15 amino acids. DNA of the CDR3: TGTGCCAGCAGTTACTCCCCAGAGGTAAGGGGTGAGCAGTTCTTC. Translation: CASSYSPEVRGEQFF.

The CDR3 spells CASSTIAGGRVATPYEQYF. The CDR3 DNA is TGTGCCAGTAGTACCATAGCGGGGGGGAGGGTGGCCACCCCCTACGAGCAGTACTTC. The J gene is TRBJ2-7, the V gene TRBV19; 11 nucleotides align to TRBD2. Germline assignment: CDR1 LNHDA and CDR2 SQIVND (reference sequence). V lost 4 bases and J lost 2; bases outside the gene matches: 16. The CDR3 spans 19 residues.

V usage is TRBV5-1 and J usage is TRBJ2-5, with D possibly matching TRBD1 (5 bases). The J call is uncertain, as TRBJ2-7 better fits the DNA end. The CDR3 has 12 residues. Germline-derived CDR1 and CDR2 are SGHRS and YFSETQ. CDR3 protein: CATETESYEQYF. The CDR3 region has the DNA TGCGCCACTGAGACAGAGTCCTACGAGCAGTACTTC.

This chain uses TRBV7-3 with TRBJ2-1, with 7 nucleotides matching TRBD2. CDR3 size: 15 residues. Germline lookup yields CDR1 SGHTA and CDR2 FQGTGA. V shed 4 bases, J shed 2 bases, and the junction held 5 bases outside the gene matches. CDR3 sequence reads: CASSYTSGTYNEQFF. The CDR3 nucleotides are TGTGCCAGCAGCTACACAAGCGGGACCTACAATGAGCAGTTCTTC.

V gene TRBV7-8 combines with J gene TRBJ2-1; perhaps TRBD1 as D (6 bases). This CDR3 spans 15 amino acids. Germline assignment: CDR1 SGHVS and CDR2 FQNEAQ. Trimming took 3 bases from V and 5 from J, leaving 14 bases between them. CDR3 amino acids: CASSFGQSLNNEQFF. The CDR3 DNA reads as TGTGCCAGCAGCTTTGGACAGTCCCTAAACAATGAGCAGTTCTTC.